The 16 T cell receptor beta chains presented below share a single source sample, sequenced in a study of CD8 T cells in ankylosing spondylitis (dated by TCRdb to the late 2010s). Preparation of the library involved 5' RACE. The sequencer was an Illumina HiSeq 2500. In TCRdb, the public reads were trimmed at Q25 with fastp and aligned with MiXCR, with productive beta chains retained. Under each unique CDR3 protein, matching rows form one entry showing the most common genes and DNA. The sample profile shows about 350,000 distinct CDR3 sequences; approximately 22% of them were found once. Of the sample, less than 15% falls within the top ten clones. Input material: blood, either unsorted or a sorted T cell fraction (not recorded which). The receptor set was obtained from a male donor with ankylosing spondylitis or in good health (not recorded which).

This clonotype was found a few times. The chain carries TRBV4-1 and TRBJ2-1; no firm D call. V was cut by 4 bases and J by 7 bases, with 17 bases left in between. Germline V CDR1 and CDR2: MGHRA, YSYEKL. This CDR3 is 15 amino acids long. For the CDR3, the DNA is TGCGCCAGCAGCCCTACGAAGACGGCCATAAATGAGCAGTTCTTC. This sequence encodes CASSPTKTAINEQFF.

V is TRBV12-5 and J is TRBJ2-6; no firm D call. Germline V gene sequence: CDR1 LGHNT, CDR2 FRNRAP. The CDR3 contains 14 residues. The V and J ends lost 2 bases and 2 bases respectively, with 4 bases between them. The CDR3 reads CASGLYPGANVLTF. As DNA, the CDR3 is TGTGCTAGTGGTTTGTACCCTGGGGCCAACGTCCTGACTTTC.

CDR3 residues: CASSDFTGELFF. CDR3 coding DNA: TGCGCCAGCAGCGATTTTACCGGGGAGCTGTTTTTT. The rearrangement links TRBV5-1 to TRBJ2-2; D unclear. The CDR3 length is 12 residues. The V gene's germline CDR1 is SGHRS and CDR2 YFSETQ. The V gene lost 4 bases and the J gene lost 5 bases, with 6 bases spanning the gap.

The V call is TRBV7-8, the J call TRBJ2-1, with 10 nucleotides matching TRBD2. The CDR3 is 16 amino acids. Trimming took 1 base from V and 8 from J; bases not matched to a gene: 8. CDR1 is SGHVS and CDR2 is FQNEAQ in the germline V gene. CDR3 DNA sequence: TGTGCCAGCAGCTTAGTGAGAGCGGGGGGGCTGCATGAGCAGTTCTTC. It specifies CASSLVRAGGLHEQFF. The variable domain in full, completed from reference TRBV7-8 and TRBJ2-1, reads GAGVSQSPRYKVAKRGQDVALRCDPISGHVSLFWYQQALGQGPEFLTYFQNEAQLDKSGLPSDRFFAERPEGSVSTLKIQRTQQEDSAVYLCASSLVRAGGLHEQFFGPGTRLTVL.

The chain combines TRBV20-1 with TRBJ2-7; D is ambiguous. The V gene lost 3 bases and the J gene lost 3 bases, with 12 bases spanning the gap. This CDR3 is built from 13 residues. Germline CDR1 DFQATT, CDR2 SNEGSKA (reference sequence). In nucleotides, the CDR3 is TGCAGTGCTAGTAGTCTCCAGTACTACGAGCAGTACTTC. The encoded protein is CSASSLQYYEQYF.

The rearrangement uses TRBV7-6 and TRBJ2-1; the D is unclear. CDR3 length: 12 amino acids. CDR1 is SGHVS and CDR2 is FNYEAQ in the germline V gene. Trimming cost V 5 bases and J 8 bases, with 10 bases left between them. In nucleotides, the CDR3 is TGTGCCAGCAGCCGCCCGGGCGATGAGCAGTTCTTC. Protein: CASSRPGDEQFF.

This clonotype was recorded a few times. This chain links TRBV6-5 with TRBJ1-2; TRBD1 might be the D (6 bases). Trimming stripped 2 bases from V and 5 bases from J, with 15 bases between. This CDR3 has 15 residues. Germline V gene data show CDR1 as MNHEY and CDR2 as SVGAGI. CDR3 sequence reads: CASSYEAGEKYGYTF. CDR3 coding DNA: TGTGCCAGCAGTTACGAGGCAGGGGAGAAGTATGGCTACACCTTC.

This clonotype has more than one count but fewer than ten. V and J are TRBV27 and TRBJ2-2, with no clear D. Germline CDR1 and CDR2: MNHEY and SMNVEV (reference sequence). The CDR3 is 16 residues long. Trimming stripped 0 bases from V and 7 bases from J, with 15 bases between. The CDR3 coding sequence is TGTGCCAGCAGTTTATCGCCTCTAGGCCCTAACGGGGAGCTGTTTTTT. Its translation: CASSLSPLGPNGELFF.

CDR3 sequence reads: CATSSNPYEQYF. The CDR3 DNA reads as TGTGCCACCAGCAGTAACCCTTACGAGCAGTACTTC. The V call is TRBV15, the J call TRBJ2-7; D remains unclear. Trimming removed 3 bases at V and 4 bases at J, with 7 bases between. Germline CDR1 LNHNV, CDR2 YYDKDF (reference sequence). The CDR3 totals 12 residues. Based on the CDR3 plus reference TRBV15 and TRBJ2-7, the full variable domain is DAMVIQNPRYQVTQFGKPVTLSCSQTLNHNVMYWYQQKSSQAPKLLFHYYDKDFNNEADTPDNFQSRRPNTSFCFLDIRSPGLGDTAMYLCATSSNPYEQYFGPGTRLTVT.

This chain uses TRBV29-1 with TRBJ2-6, with D possibly being TRBD2 (5 bases). The V end lost 5 bases, the J end lost 4 bases, and 15 bases lay between the germline ends. Germline assignment: CDR1 SQVTM and CDR2 ANQGSEA. The CDR3 spans 15 residues. The CDR3 coding sequence is TGCAGCGTTCTAGGCAGCCCGGGGGGGGCCAACGTCCTGACTTTC. As protein: CSVLGSPGGANVLTF.

This chain joins TRBV12-3 or TRBV12-4 and TRBJ2-7; D is perhaps TRBD1 (6 bases). The CDR3 is 13 residues long. Trimming shortened V by 8 bases and J by 0 bases, and 11 bases separated the two germline ends. The DNA of the CDR3 is TGTGCCAGCGGGACACCTAACTCCTACGAGCAGTACTTC. Its protein is CASGTPNSYEQYF.

The chain uses TRBV30 and TRBJ2-3; 11 bases align to TRBD1. V was clipped by 5 bases and J by 5 bases; unmatched bases: 3. Germline CDR1 reads GTSNPN; CDR2 reads SVGIG (reference sequence). The CDR3 contains 13 residues. The CDR3 loop reads CAWRGQGEDTQYF. CDR3 nucleotides: TGTGCCTGGCGGGGACAGGGGGAAGATACGCAGTATTTT.

A few counts support this clonotype. This chain uses TRBV18 with TRBJ2-2; the D gene is possibly TRBD2 (5 bases). Germline CDR1 reads KGHSH; CDR2 reads LQKENI. V was pared by 3 bases and J by 8 bases, with 10 bases between. The CDR3 is 13 amino acids. CDR3 coding DNA: TGTGCCAGCTCACCGCCGTCGGGAGGGGAGCTGTTTTTT. Its translation is CASSPPSGGELFF.

In its sample, this clonotype was seen a few times. This sequence joins TRBV25-1 and TRBJ1-2; maybe TRBD1 (6 bases). Trimming cost V 1 base and J 6 bases, with 15 bases left between them. The CDR3 covers 15 residues. CDR1 is MGHDK, CDR2 SYGVNS, per germline. The CDR3 sequence: CASSESRGGGDGYTF. CDR3 in DNA: TGTGCCAGCAGTGAATCGCGTGGAGGGGGGGATGGCTACACCTTC.

In its sample, this clonotype was seen a few times. This rearrangement joins TRBV12-3 or TRBV12-4 to TRBJ1-1; a weak D match, TRBD1 (5 bases). Trimming left V 6 bases short and J 0 bases short, with 11 bases between. This CDR3 is 14 amino acids long. In DNA form, the CDR3 reads TGTGCCAGCAGCTATGACAGACTGAACACTGAAGCTTTCTTT. It codes for CASSYDRLNTEAFF.

This clonotype occurred a few times. The chain carries TRBV9 and TRBJ2-1, with 12 bases fitting TRBD2. Germline V gene lookup returns CDR1 SGDLS and CDR2 YYNGEE. With V trimmed by 0 bases and J by 8 bases, 6 bases remained unmatched. The CDR3 extends over 16 amino acids. The CDR3 coding sequence is TGTGCCAGCAGCGTAGAGGGGCTAGCGGGGGGGTATGAGCAGTTCTTC. The encoded protein is CASSVEGLAGGYEQFF.